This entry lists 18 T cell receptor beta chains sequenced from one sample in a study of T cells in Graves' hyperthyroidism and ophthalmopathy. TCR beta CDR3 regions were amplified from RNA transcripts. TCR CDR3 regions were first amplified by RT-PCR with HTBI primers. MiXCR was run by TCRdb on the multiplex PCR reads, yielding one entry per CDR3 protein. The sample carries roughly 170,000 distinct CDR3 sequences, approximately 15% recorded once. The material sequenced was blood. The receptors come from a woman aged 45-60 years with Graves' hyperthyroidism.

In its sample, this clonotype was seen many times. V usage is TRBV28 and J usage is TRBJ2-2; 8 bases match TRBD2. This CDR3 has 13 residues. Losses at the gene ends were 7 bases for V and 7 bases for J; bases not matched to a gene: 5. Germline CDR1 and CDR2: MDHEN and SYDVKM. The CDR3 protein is CASIKLAGGELFF. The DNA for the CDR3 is TGTGCCAGCATTAAGCTAGCGGGCGGGGAGCTGTTTTTT.

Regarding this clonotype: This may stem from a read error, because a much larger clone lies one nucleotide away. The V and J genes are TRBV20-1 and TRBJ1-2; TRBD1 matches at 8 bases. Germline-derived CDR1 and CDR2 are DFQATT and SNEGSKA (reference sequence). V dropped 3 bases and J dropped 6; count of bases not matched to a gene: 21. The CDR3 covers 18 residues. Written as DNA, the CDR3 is TGCAGTGCTAGCACCCCGTGGGGCAGGGGGCGCGTCATCGATGGCTACACCTTC. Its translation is CSASTPWGRGRVIDGYTF.

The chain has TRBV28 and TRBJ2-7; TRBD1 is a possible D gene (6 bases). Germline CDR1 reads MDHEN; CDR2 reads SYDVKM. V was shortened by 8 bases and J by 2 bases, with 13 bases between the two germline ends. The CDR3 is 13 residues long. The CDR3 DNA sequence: TGTGCCAGCGACCAGGGGTGGGCCTACGAGCAGTACTTC. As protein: CASDQGWAYEQYF.

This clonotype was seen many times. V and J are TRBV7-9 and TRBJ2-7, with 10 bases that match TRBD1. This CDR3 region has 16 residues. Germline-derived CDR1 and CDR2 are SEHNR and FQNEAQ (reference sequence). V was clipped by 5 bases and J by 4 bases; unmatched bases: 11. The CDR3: CASSPRQEDRGYEQYF. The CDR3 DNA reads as TGTGCCAGCAGCCCCCGGCAAGAGGACAGGGGGTACGAGCAGTACTTC.

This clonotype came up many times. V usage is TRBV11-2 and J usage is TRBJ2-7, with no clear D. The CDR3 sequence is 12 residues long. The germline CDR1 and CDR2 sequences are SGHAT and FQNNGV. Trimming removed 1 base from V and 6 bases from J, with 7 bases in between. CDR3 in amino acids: CASSLALSEQYF. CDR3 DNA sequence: TGTGCCAGCAGCTTAGCCCTTAGCGAGCAGTACTTC.

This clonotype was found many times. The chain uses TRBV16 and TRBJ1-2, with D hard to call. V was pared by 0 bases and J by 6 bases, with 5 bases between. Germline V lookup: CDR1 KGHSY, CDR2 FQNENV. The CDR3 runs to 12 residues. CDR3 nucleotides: TGTGCCAGCAGCCAATCGGGGAATGGCTACACCTTC. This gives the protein CASSQSGNGYTF.

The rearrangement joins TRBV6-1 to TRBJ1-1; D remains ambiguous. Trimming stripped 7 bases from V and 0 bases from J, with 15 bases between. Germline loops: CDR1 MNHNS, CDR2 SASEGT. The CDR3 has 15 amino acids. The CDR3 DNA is TGTGCCAGCAATCCAGGAAGGCAGATGAACACTGAAGCTTTCTTT. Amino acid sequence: CASNPGRQMNTEAFF.

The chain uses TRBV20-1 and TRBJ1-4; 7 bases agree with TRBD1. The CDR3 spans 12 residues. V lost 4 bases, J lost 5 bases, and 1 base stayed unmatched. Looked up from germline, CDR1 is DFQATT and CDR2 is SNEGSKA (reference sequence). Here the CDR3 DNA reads TGCAGTGCTACGGGACAGAATGAAAAACTGTTTTTT. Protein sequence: CSATGQNEKLFF.

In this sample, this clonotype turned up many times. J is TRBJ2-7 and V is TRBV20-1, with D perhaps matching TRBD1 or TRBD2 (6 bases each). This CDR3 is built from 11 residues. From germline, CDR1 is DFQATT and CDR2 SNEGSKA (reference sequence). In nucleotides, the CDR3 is TGCAGGGCCAAAGGGGGGTTCGAGCAGTACTTC. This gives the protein CRAKGGFEQYF.

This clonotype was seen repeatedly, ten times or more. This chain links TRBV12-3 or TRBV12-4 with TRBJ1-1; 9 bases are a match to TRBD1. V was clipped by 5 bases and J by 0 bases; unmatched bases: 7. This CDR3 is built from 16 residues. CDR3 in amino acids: CASSTGTGMMNTEAFF. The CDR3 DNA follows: TGTGCCAGCAGTACCGGGACAGGGATGATGAACACTGAAGCTTTCTTT.

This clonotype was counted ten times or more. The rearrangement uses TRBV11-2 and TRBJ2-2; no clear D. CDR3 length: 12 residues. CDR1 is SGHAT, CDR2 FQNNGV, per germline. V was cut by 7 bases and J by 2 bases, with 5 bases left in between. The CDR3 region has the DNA TGTGCCAGCATAAGCAACACCGGGGAGCTGTTTTTT. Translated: CASISNTGELFF.

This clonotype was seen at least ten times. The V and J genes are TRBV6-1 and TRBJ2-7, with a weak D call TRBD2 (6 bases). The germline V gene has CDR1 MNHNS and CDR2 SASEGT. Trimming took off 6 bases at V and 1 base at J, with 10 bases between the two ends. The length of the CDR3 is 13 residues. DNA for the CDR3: TGTGCCAGCAGCTTCGGGACTTCCTACGAGCAGTACTTC. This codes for CASSFGTSYEQYF.

The DNA for the CDR3 is TGTGCCAGCAGCTTAGTGATAGGGGACAATGAGCAGTTCTTC. Amino acids: CASSLVIGDNEQFF. This chain uses TRBV11-2 with TRBJ2-1, with D possibly matching TRBD1 (5 bases). Looked up from germline, CDR1 is SGHAT and CDR2 is FQNNGV. V was shortened by 1 base and J by 5 bases, with 9 bases between the two germline ends. The CDR3 extends over 14 amino acids.

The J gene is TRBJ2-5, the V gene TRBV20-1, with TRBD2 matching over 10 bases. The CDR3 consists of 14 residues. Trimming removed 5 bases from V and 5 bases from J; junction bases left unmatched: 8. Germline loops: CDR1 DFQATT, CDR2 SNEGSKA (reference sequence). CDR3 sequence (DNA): TGCAGTGCTCCCAGCGGGGGGGCGTTCGAGACCCAGTACTTC. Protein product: CSAPSGGAFETQYF.

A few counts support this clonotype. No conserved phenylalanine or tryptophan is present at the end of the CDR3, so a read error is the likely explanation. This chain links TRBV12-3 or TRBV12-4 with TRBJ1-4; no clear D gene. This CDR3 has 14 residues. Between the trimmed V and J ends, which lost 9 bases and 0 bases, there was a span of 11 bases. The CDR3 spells CASKKHATNEKLFS. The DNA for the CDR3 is TGTGCCAGTAAAAAACATGCAACTAATGAAAAACTGTTTTCT.

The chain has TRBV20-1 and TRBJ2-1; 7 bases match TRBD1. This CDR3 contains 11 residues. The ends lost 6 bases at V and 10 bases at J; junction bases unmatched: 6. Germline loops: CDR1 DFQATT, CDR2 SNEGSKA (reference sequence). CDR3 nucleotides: TGCAGTGCCTCGACAGGGCACGAGCAGTTCTTC. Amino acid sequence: CSASTGHEQFF.

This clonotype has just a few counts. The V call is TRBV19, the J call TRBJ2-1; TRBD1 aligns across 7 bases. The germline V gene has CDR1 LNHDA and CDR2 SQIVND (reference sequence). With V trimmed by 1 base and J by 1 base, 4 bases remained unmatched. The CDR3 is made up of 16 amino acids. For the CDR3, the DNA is TGTGCCAGTAGTATAGTGGGCAGGGGGTCCTACAATGAGCAGTTCTTC. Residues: CASSIVGRGSYNEQFF.

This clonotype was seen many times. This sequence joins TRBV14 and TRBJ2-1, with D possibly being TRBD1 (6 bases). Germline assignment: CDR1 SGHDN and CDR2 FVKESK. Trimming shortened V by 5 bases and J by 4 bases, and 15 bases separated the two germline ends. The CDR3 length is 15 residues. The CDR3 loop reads CASSELLTGYNEQFF. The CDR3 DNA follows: TGTGCCAGCAGCGAGCTACTGACAGGATACAATGAGCAGTTCTTC.